The present T cell receptor (beta chain) was sequenced within a study of a mutant IDH1 vaccine in newly diagnosed glioma (TCRdb year 2021). The study in broad terms: Across visits V03 through V10, patients got a total of eight vaccinations, given in weeks 1, 3, 5, 7, 11, 15, 19 and 23. For exploratory analyses, longitudinal TCRB deep sequencing was carried out in under 30 treated patients wherever samples were available. Prior to enrollment, standard therapy consisting of radiotherapy alone, temozolomide alone, or radiochemotherapy with temozolomide had been administered to patients, with the combination being received by most patients. Peripheral blood was collected at six visits: V03 (baseline), V05, V07, V10, V12 and V13. Vaccination was initiated 4-6 weeks after radiotherapy alone, or concurrently with temozolomide cycles in the chemotherapy-containing groups. The roughly 33 treated patients were approximately 62% male and approximately 40% female, with a mean age of about 38 years. Study-level results and caveats: Selection of PBMC samples for TCRB deep sequencing was based on availability. Immune responses induced by the vaccine were seen in 90% to 95% of patients across multiple MHC alleles. Pseudoprogression appeared unrelated to alterations in the top peripheral T cell clonotypes detected by TCRB sequencing. The authors noted that analyses of patient blood samples could not be reproduced because of sample limitations.

Interpreted using the paper, the time point label stands for: week 23, last vaccination. Each vaccine dose, consisting of 300 ug of a 20-mer mutant IDH1 peptide in Montanide, was administered subcutaneously with topical imiquimod. The donors had newly diagnosed IDH1-mutant astrocytomas of WHO grade 3 or 4 that showed loss of nuclear ATRX. The samples were drawn from NOA16, a multicentre, single-arm, open-label phase I trial in Germany that tested a mutant IDH1 peptide vaccine in humans for the first time. Genomic DNA for TCRB sequencing was extracted from EDTA blood using the DNeasy Blood and Tissue Kit. The CDR3 has 13 amino acids, counting the end cysteine and phenylalanine. Of the read, only the CDR3 DNA is kept; its 39 bases are in frame from base 1. A distance of 17 bases separates the germline ends of V and J, which lose 4 bases and 11 bases respectively. The CDR1 and CDR2 encoded by the germline V gene (reference sequence) are MNHNY and SVGAGI.

The protocol used for the library was the immunoSEQ multiplex PCR assay. Following the manufacturer's protocol, the hsTCRB Kit was used to amplify rearranged TCR beta chain sequences. An Illumina MiSeq was used to sequence the TCRB libraries. Per the source publication's procedure: The proprietary platform of the kit vendor was used for demultiplexing, trimming and gene mapping. What TCRdb holds here is the immuneACCESS table cut down to in-frame rearrangements. Part of the clones is not present; checked against another copy, under half of the missing clones reflect an unresolved V gene, and the others are unexplained. V, J and clone size reflect that table, while D and trimming were determined from the DNA. This sample gives roughly 60,000 clones in total; about four fifths of them show up just once. The ten largest clones take up 6.2% of the sample. A word on this clone: The clone's antigen remains unknown. No base qualities exist here, and no much larger clone lies one base off it.

The sample here was PBMCs, taken from a glioma patient whose treatment included an IDH1 peptide vaccine. This chain joins TRBV6-6 to TRBJ1-1; TRBD1 is perhaps the D gene, given 5 matching bases. The clonotype comes from a man between 35 and 55 years old with glioma. The CDR3 protein sequence reads: CASSSSGAAIAFF. The nucleotide sequence reads as follows: TGTGCCAGCAGTTCCTCCGGGGCAGCAATTGCTTTCTTT.